The 8 T cell receptor beta chains presented below share a single source sample, sequenced in a study of blood T cell repertoires in COVID-19. Profiling relied on immunoSEQ multiplex PCR, and the TCRdb table lists in-frame clones only, not all of them. The sample has some 130,000 clones; about 72% are singletons. Sample: peripheral blood. The receptors were sampled from a man between 60 and 70 years old who had recovered from COVID-19.

The rearrangement uses TRBV28 and TRBJ2-7; 11 nucleotides align to TRBD1. Germline V gene sequence: CDR1 MDHEN, CDR2 SYDVKM. This CDR3 contains 17 residues. With V trimmed by 6 bases and J by 4 bases, 14 bases remained unmatched. CDR3 protein: CASSLLPPGQGVYEQYF. The CDR3 nucleotides read TGTGCCAGCAGCCTCCTTCCTCCGGGACAGGGGGTTTACGAGCAGTACTTC.

V is TRBV7-8 and J is TRBJ2-5; 10 nucleotides align to TRBD2. CDR3 length equals 17 residues. Germline V gene data show CDR1 as SGHVS and CDR2 as FQNEAQ. Trimming cost V 4 bases and J 4 bases; bases outside gene matches: 12. CDR3 region: CASSSGTSVYGGETQYF. The DNA of the CDR3 is TGTGCCAGCAGCTCCGGGACTAGCGTTTATGGGGGAGAGACCCAGTACTTC. The full variable domain, in which reference TRBV7-8 and TRBJ2-5 provide the parts outside the CDR3, is GAGVSQSPRYKVAKRGQDVALRCDPISGHVSLFWYQQALGQGPEFLTYFQNEAQLDKSGLPSDRFFAERPEGSVSTLKIQRTQQEDSAVYLCASSSGTSVYGGETQYFGPGTRLLVL.

In this sample, this clone turned up once. The chain employs TRBV7-2 and TRBJ1-1; D unclear. This CDR3 is 15 amino acids long. Germline CDR1 is SGHTA and CDR2 is FQGNSA. Trimming took off 7 bases at V and 1 base at J, with 16 bases between the two ends. CDR3 DNA: TGTGCCAGCAACCCTCAAGCGGTCGGGAACACTGAAGCTTTCTTT. Its protein product is CASNPQAVGNTEAFF.

This rearrangement joins TRBV30 to TRBJ1-1; D uncertain. Trimming pared 5 bases from V and 5 bases from J, leaving 12 bases between. Germline CDR1 is GTSNPN and CDR2 is SVGIG (reference sequence). The CDR3 covers 12 residues. This CDR3 is CAWGQLGTEAFF. As DNA, the CDR3 is TGTGCCTGGGGTCAACTAGGTACTGAAGCTTTCTTT.

This chain links TRBV28 with TRBJ1-1; 7 bases map to TRBD1. J was trimmed by 1 base and V by 6 bases; bases with no gene match: 5. Germline V lookup: CDR1 MDHEN, CDR2 SYDVKM. This CDR3 comprises 14 residues. The CDR3 DNA reads TGTGCCAGCAGCCGGACAGGCCCGAACACTGAAGCTTTCTTT. It yields the protein CASSRTGPNTEAFF.

The chain combines TRBV28 with TRBJ1-2; D is perhaps TRBD1 (5 bases). Trimming cost V 8 bases and J 4 bases, with 14 bases left between them. The CDR3 has 13 amino acids. The germline CDR1 and CDR2 sequences are MDHEN and SYDVKM. The CDR3 protein is CASCRGGCYGYTF. In DNA form, the CDR3 reads TGTGCCAGCTGTAGGGGAGGGTGCTATGGCTACACCTTC.

This chain links TRBV27 with TRBJ2-5; 11 nucleotides align to TRBD2. The trim removed 1 base at V and 5 bases at J, leaving 6 bases unmatched. The CDR3 totals 16 residues. CDR1 and CDR2 from the germline V gene are MNHEY and SMNVEV (reference sequence). The DNA of the CDR3 is TGTGCCAGCAGTTTATTGACTAGCGGGGCCCGGGAGACCCAGTACTTC. Its protein product is CASSLLTSGARETQYF.

At least ten counts were recorded for this clone. The V call is TRBV29-1, the J call TRBJ1-3, with a weak D call TRBD1 (6 bases). The length of the CDR3 is 13 residues. V dropped 4 bases and J dropped 2 bases, with 9 bases sitting between them. Looked up from germline, CDR1 is SQVTM and CDR2 is ANQGSEA. The CDR3 sequence is CSVGSGAGNTIYF. For the CDR3, the DNA is TGCAGCGTTGGATCAGGGGCTGGAAACACCATATATTTT.